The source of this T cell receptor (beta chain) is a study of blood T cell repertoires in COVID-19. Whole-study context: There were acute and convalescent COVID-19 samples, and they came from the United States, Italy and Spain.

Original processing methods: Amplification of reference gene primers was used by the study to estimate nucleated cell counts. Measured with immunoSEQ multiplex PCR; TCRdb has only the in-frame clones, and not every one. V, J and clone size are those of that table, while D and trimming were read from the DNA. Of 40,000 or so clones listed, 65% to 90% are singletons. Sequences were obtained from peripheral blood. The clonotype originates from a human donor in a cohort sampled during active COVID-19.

Here the CDR3 reads CASSSPSTSGSYNEQFF. In nucleotides, the CDR3 is TGTGCCAGCAGTTCTCCCTCGACTAGCGGGTCCTACAATGAGCAGTTCTTC. This rearrangement joins TRBV27 to TRBJ2-1, with TRBD2 matching 10 bases. J was trimmed by 1 base and V by 4 bases; bases with no gene match: 7. Germline V CDR1 and CDR2: MNHEY, SMNVEV (reference sequence). The CDR3 has 17 residues.